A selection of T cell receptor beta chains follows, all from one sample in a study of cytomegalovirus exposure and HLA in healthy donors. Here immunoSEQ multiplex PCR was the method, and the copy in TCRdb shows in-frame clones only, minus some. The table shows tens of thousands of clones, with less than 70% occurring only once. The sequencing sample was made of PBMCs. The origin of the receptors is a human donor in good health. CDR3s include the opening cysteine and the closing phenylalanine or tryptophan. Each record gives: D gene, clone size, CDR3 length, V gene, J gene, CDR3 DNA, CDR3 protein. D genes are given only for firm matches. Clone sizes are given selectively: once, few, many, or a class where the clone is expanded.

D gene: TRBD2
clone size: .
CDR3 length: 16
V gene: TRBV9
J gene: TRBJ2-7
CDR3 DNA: TGTGCCAGCAGCGAAGCTAGCGGGGGCCGGACCTACGAGCAGTACTTC
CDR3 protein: CASSEASGGRTYEQYF

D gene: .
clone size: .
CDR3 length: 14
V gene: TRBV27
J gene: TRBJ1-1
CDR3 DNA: TGTGCCAGCAGTTTCCAGGGCATGAACACTGAAGCTTTCTTT
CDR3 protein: CASSFQGMNTEAFF

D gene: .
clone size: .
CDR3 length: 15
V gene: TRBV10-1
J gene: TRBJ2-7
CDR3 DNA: TGCGCCAGCAGTGATGGAGGGGACCCCCCCTACGAGCAGTACTTC
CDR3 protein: CASSDGGDPPYEQYF

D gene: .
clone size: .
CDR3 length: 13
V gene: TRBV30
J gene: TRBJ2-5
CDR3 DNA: TGTGCCTGGAAGTGGCGGGGTACAGAGACCCAGTACTTC
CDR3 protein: CAWKWRGTETQYF

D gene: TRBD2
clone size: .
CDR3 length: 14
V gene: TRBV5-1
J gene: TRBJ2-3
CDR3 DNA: TGCGCCAGCAAAGAGGGCGGGGGTTGGGATACGCAGTATTTT
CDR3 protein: CASKEGGGWDTQYF

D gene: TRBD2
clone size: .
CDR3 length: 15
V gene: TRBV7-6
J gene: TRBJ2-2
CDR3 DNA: TGTGCCAGCAGCTTCGGGCGGGGGGACACCGGGGAGCTGTTTTTT
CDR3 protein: CASSFGRGDTGELFF

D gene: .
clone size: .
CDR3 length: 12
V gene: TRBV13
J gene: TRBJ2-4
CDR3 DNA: TGTGCCAGCAGCTTAGGTCCGACACCACGGTACTTC
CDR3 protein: CASSLGPTPRYF

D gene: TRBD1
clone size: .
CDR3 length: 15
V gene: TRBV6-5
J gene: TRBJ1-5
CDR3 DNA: TGTGCCAGCAGCCAGGACAGGGGAAGTAATCAGCCCCAGCATTTT
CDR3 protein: CASSQDRGSNQPQHF

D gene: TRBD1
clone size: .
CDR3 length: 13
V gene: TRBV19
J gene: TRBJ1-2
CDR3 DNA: TGTGCCAGTAGTCCCACAGGGGCCTATGGCTACACCTTC
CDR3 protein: CASSPTGAYGYTF

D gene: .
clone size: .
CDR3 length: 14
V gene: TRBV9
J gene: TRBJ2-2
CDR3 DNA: TGTGCCAGCAGCACAGGGAGGGCCACCGGGGAGCTGTTTTTT
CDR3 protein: CASSTGRATGELFF

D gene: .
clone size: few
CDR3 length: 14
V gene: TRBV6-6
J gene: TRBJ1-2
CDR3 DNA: TGTGCCAGCAGTTACTCGAGGGTCGGCTATGGCTACACCTTC
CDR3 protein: CASSYSRVGYGYTF

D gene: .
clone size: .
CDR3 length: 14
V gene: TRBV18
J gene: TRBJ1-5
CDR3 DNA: TGTGCCAGCTCACCGGACAGACTCAATCAGCCCCAGCATTTT
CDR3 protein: CASSPDRLNQPQHF

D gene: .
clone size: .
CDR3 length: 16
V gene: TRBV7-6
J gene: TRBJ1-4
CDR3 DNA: TGTGCCAGCAGCTTAGTGTGGGGGGGCGCTGGGGAAAAACTGTTTTTT
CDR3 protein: CASSLVWGGAGEKLFF

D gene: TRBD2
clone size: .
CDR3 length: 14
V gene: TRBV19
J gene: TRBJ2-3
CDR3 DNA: TGTGCCAGTAACTCGGGGGGGAGCACAGATACGCAGTATTTT
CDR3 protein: CASNSGGSTDTQYF

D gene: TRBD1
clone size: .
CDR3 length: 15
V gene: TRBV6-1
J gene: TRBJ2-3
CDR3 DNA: TGTGCCAGCAGCCGGCAGGGGGCTGGCTTAGATACGCAGTATTTT
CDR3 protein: CASSRQGAGLDTQYF

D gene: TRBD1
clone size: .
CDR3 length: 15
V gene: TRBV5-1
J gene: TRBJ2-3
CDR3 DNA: TGCGCCAGCAGCTCGGGACAGGGCCGGGGAGATACGCAGTATTTT
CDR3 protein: CASSSGQGRGDTQYF

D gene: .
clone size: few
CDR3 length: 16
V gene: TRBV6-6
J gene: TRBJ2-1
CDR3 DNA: TGTGCCAGCTGCAACATGGACTCCCCGAACGATAATGAGCAGTTCTTC
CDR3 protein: CASCNMDSPNDNEQFF

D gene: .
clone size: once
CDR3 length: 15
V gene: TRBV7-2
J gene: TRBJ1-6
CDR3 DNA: TGTGCCAGCAGCGATACAGGGACCTATAATTCACCCCTCCACTTT
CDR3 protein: CASSDTGTYNSPLHF

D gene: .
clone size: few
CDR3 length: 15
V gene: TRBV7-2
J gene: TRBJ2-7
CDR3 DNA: TGTGCCAGCAGCTCAACCTCTGGGAGCTCCTACGAGCAGTACTTC
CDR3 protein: CASSSTSGSSYEQYF

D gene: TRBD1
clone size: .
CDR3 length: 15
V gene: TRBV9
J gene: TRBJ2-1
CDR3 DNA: TGTGCCAGCAGCGTAGGTGGGACAGGGGGCGATGAGCAGTTCTTC
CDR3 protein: CASSVGGTGGDEQFF

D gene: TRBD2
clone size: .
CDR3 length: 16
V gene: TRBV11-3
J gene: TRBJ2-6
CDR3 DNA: TGTGCCAGCAGCAACCGTGGGGGGGCTGGGGCCAACGTCCTGACTTTC
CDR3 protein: CASSNRGGAGANVLTF

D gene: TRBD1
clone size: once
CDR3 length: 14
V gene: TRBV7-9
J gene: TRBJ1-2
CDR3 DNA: TGTGCCAGCGGACCTAAGCAGACAGGGTGGGGCTACACCTTC
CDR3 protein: CASGPKQTGWGYTF

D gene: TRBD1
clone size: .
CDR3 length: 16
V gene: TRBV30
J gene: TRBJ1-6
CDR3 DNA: TGTGCCTGGAGTGCGACAGGGATCTCCTATAATTCACCCCTCCACTTT
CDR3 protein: CAWSATGISYNSPLHF

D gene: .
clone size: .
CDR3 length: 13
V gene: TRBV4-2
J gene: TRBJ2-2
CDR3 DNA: TGTGCCAGCAGCCAGGGGAGGTCCGGGGAGCTGTTTTTT
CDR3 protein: CASSQGRSGELFF

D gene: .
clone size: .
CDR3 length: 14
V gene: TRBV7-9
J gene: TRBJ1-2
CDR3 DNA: TGTGCCAGCAGCGAAGTACAGGGAGACCGTCGCTACACCTTC
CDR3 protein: CASSEVQGDRRYTF

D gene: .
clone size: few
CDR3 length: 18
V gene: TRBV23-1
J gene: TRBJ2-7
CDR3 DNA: TGCGCCAGCAGTCAATCAAGGCAGGGGATAGAAAGCTCCTACGAGCAGTACTTC
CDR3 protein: CASSQSRQGIESSYEQYF

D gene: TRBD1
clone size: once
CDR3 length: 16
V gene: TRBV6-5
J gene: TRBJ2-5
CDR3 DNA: TGTGCCAGCAGTTCCACGGGACAGGGGAACCAAGAGACCCAGTACTTC
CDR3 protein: CASSSTGQGNQETQYF

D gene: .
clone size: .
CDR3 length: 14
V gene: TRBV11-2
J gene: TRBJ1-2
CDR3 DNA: TGTGCCAGCAGCCTCCTAGGAGGGTTCTATGGCTACACCTTC
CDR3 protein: CASSLLGGFYGYTF

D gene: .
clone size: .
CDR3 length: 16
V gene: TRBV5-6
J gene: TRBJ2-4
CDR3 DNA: TGTGCCAGCAGCTTGTGGCAGGTTCTAGCCAAAAACATTCAGTACTTC
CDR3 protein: CASSLWQVLAKNIQYF

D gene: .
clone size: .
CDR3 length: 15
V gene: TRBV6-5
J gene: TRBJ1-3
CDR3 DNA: TGTGCCAGCAGTTACTCCTCGGGGTCTGGAAACACCATATATTTT
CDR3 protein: CASSYSSGSGNTIYF

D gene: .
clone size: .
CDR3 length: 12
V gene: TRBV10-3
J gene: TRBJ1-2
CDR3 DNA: TGTGCCATTTCTGCCGCGACGGGTGGCTACACCTTC
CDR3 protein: CAISAATGGYTF

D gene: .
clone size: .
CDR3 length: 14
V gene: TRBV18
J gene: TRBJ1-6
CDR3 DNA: TGTGCCAGCTCACCCACAGGGTCGGATTCACCCCTCCACTTT
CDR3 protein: CASSPTGSDSPLHF

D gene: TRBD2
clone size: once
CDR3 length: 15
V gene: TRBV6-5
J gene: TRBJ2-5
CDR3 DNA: TGTGCCAGCACTCTGACTAGCGGGGGACTAGAGACCCAGTACTTC
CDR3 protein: CASTLTSGGLETQYF

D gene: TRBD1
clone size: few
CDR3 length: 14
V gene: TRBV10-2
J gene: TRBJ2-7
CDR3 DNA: TGCGCCAGCAGTGCCGACAGGGGCTCCTACGAGCAGTACTTC
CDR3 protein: CASSADRGSYEQYF

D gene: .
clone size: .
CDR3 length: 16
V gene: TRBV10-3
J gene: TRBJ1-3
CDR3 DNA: TGTGCCATCAGGCCTCCGGGACTCCTCTCTGGAAACACCATATATTTT
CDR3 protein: CAIRPPGLLSGNTIYF

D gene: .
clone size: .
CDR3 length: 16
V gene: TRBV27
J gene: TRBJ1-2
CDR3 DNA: TGTGCTTCCCGTCCCCACACGGACTTATTTAACTATGGCTACACCTTC
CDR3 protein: CASRPHTDLFNYGYTF

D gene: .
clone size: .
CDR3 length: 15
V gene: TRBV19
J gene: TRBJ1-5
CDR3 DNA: TGTGCCAGTACTCGGTGGCGGGCAGAAGGTCAGCCCCAGCATTTT
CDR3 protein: CASTRWRAEGQPQHF

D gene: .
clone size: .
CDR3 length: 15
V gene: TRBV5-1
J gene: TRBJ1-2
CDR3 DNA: TGCGCCAGCAGCTTGGGGACTCCCCGGGGATATGGCTACACCTTC
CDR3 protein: CASSLGTPRGYGYTF

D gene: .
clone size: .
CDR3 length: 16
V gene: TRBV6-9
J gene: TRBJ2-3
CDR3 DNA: TGTGCCAGCAGCCACACCGGGACAAGGTCACGCGATACGCAGTATTTT
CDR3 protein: CASSHTGTRSRDTQYF

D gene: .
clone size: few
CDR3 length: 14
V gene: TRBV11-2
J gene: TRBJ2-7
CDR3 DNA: TGTGCCAGCAGCTTACCGGGACACACCTACGAGCAGTACTTC
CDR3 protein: CASSLPGHTYEQYF

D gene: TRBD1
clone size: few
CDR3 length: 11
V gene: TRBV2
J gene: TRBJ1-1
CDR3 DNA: TGTGCCAGCACCCGACAGGGTGAAGCTTTCTTT
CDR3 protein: CASTRQGEAFF

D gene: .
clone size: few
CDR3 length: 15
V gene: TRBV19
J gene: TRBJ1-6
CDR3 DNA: TGTGCCAGTAGTGATATTCAGGGAGGTAATTCACCCCTCCACTTT
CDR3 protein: CASSDIQGGNSPLHF

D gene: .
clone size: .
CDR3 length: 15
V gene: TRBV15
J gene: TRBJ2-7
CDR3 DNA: TGTGCCACCAGCACTGAACTCCCGGGACTTTCAGTGCTGTACTTC
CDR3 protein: CATSTELPGLSVLYF

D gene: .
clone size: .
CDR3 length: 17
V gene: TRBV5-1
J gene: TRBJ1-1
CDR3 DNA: TGCGCCAGCAGCTTTAAAACAGGGTCGAGCCCGAACACTGAAGCTTTCTTT
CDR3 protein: CASSFKTGSSPNTEAFF

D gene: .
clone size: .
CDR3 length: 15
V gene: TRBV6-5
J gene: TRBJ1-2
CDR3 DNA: TGTGCCAGCAGTTCCGCGGGCGGGGGCTCCTATGGCTACACCTTC
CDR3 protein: CASSSAGGGSYGYTF

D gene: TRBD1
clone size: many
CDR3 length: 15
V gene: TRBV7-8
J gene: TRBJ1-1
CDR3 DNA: TGTGCCAGCAGCCCTCGGGACAGGGTGAACGCTGAAGCTTTCTTT
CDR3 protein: CASSPRDRVNAEAFF